Shown below are 9 T cell receptor beta chains from a single sample sequenced in a study of blood T cell repertoires in COVID-19. Sequencing used immunoSEQ multiplex PCR; TCRdb keeps in-frame clones, though not all of them. The top ten hold under 13% of the sample, which has about 130,000 clones, around 89% seen once. The specimen sequenced was peripheral blood. The receptors derive from a man aged 45-65 years with acute or convalescent COVID-19.

The rearrangement joins TRBV23-1 to TRBJ1-2; 7 positions agree with TRBD1. TRBV23-1 is an open reading frame, and its role is uncertain. Unmatched junction bases numbered 9, after V lost 2 bases and J lost 12 bases. There are 13 residues in the CDR3. Here the CDR3 DNA reads TGCGCCAGCAGTCAAAACAACGGACAGGTGGACACCTTC. Its protein product is CASSQNNGQVDTF.

The genes are TRBV29-1 and TRBJ1-2, with a possible D match to TRBD1 (6 bases). The CDR3 has 12 residues. V was cut by 6 bases and J by 5 bases, with 13 bases left in between. In germline, CDR1 is SQVTM, CDR2 ANQGSEA. The CDR3 region is CSVDTQGYGYTF. CDR3 bases: TGCAGCGTCGATACACAGGGTTATGGCTACACCTTC.

This clone was found once. This chain joins TRBV28 and TRBJ2-1; 8 nucleotides agree with TRBD2. Germline trimming cut 6 bases from V and 9 bases from J; bases unmatched to any gene: 13. The CDR3 spans 15 residues. Germline V gene sequence: CDR1 MDHEN, CDR2 SYDVKM. Here the CDR3 reads CASSQFLSGVFEQFF. DNA for the CDR3: TGTGCCAGCAGCCAATTCCTTAGCGGGGTGTTTGAGCAGTTCTTC.

This CDR3 is CASSERQRNYGYTF. CDR3 sequence (DNA): TGTGCCAGCAGTGAACGGCAGAGGAACTATGGCTACACCTTC. This chain connects TRBV2 to TRBJ1-2; D call uncertain. The germline CDR1 and CDR2 sequences are SNHLY and FYNNEI. The V end was cut by 2 bases, the J end by 2 bases, with 9 bases between. CDR3 length: 14 amino acids.

The chain links TRBV2 to TRBJ2-7; D remains unclear. Germline-derived CDR1 and CDR2 are SNHLY and FYNNEI. With 7 bases removed from V and 2 bases from J, the gap between germline ends came to 6 bases. The CDR3 totals 11 residues. In DNA form, the CDR3 reads TGTGCCAGCACCGAGGCCTACGAGCAGTACTTC. Translating it yields CASTEAYEQYF.

CDR3 sequence (DNA): TGTGCCAGTAGTATGGACAGGTCGCCTCAGCCCCAGCATTTT. It translates to CASSMDRSPQPQHF. V usage is TRBV19 and J usage is TRBJ1-5; 7 nucleotides line up with TRBD1. The CDR3 covers 14 residues. V was pared by 3 bases and J by 6 bases, with 5 bases of the junction left unmatched. Germline CDR1 is LNHDA and CDR2 is SQIVND (reference sequence).

This rearrangement joins TRBV19 to TRBJ1-3; possibly TRBD1 for D (5 bases). Per germline, CDR1 LNHDA and CDR2 SQIVND (reference sequence). V lost 6 bases to trimming and J lost 0 bases, with 12 bases between them. The CDR3 spans 15 residues. The CDR3 region has the DNA TGTGCCAGTAGCTGGACATCGAGCTCTGGAAACACCATATATTTT. Encoded protein: CASSWTSSSGNTIYF.

A few counts support this clone. The V and J genes are TRBV5-1 and TRBJ2-5; 11 bases are shared with TRBD2. V trimming: 5 bases; J trimming: 7 bases; junction bases outside the gene matches: 13. The germline V gene encodes CDR1 SGHRS and CDR2 YFSETQ. The CDR3 spans 16 residues. DNA for the CDR3: TGCGCCAGCAGTCAGCTAGCGGGGGGTTCCGGCGGGACCCAGTACTTC. Its translation: CASSQLAGGSGGTQYF.

This chain joins TRBV10-3 and TRBJ1-2, with TRBD1 matching 9 bases. This CDR3 contains 15 residues. Per germline, CDR1 ENHRY and CDR2 SYGVKD. V lost 7 bases to trimming and J lost 8 bases; unmatched junction nucleotides: 14. The CDR3 coding sequence is TGTGCCATCAATTCCCCCGACAGGGGGAACGTGGGCTACACCTTC. This translates into CAINSPDRGNVGYTF.